This T cell receptor (beta chain) was retrieved from a study of T-cell reconstitution after alpha-beta-depleted transplantation in children (dated by TCRdb to about 2016). Notes on the research overall: Using TCR repertoire profiling, the study followed T-cell immune reconstitution in a quantitative way in children after TCRalphabeta/CD19-depleted allogeneic hematopoietic cell transplantation.

Broad study findings and their caveats: In some patients, the high TCRbeta diversity seen at day 60 was put down to recipient T cells and intrathymic progenitors that had survived conditioning. Over subsequent months, a decline in hyperexpanded clone frequencies was noted, and after one year, T-cell counts and TCRbeta diversity were mostly ascribed to newly produced T cells. About two months after transplant, the apparently early recovery of alphabetaT-cell counts reportedly depended on just several hundred clones that had expanded rapidly and came from non-depleted graft cells.

The treatment or condition tag for this specimen amounts to: allogeneic hematopoietic cell transplantation with graft depleted of TCRalphabeta T cells and CD19 B cells. The children who served as transplant recipients had been given grafts of TCRalphabeta/CD19-depleted allogeneic hematopoietic cells. Library construction relied on PCR. Sequencing took place on an Illumina HiSeq 2500. To normalize quantification of the TCRbeta repertoire, the TCR libraries were built with molecular barcoding that relied on unique molecular identifiers. TCRdb's own reprocessing of the public reads used fastp at Q25 and MiXCR and kept productive beta chains. Each entry is one CDR3 protein sequence, shown with its most common DNA and genes. For this sample the table gives 100,000 to 130,000 distinct CDR3 sequences, of which roughly 6.1% were detected only once. Clones ranked in the top ten supply less than 30% of the sample.

This clonotype was seen ten or more times. Its recognized antigen is unknown. No much larger clonotype is one base removed from it; base qualities were not supplied. V is trimmed back by 2 bases and J by 3 bases, and the junction contains 10 bases that no gene match accounts for. CDR1 and CDR2 are drawn from the germline V gene: SNHLY, FYNNEI. From the cysteine up to the phenylalanine, the CDR3 has a length of 16 residues. Only the CDR3 region is kept as DNA, spanning 48 bases read in frame from base 1. Here the chain combines TRBV2 and TRBJ2-7, and 7 bases in between align with TRBD1. The starting material was PBMCs, mostly from graft donor cells, obtained 360 days after TCRalphabeta/CD19-depleted stem cell transplant. The source is a male patient between 2 and 10 years old who had a stem cell transplant for acute lymphoblastic leukemia, so the T cells may come from the graft donor. The CDR3 has the sequence CASSELWDRINYEQYF. The base sequence is TGTGCCAGCAGTGAACTATGGGACAGAATCAACTACGAGCAGTACTTC.